A single sample is the source of the 24 T cell receptor beta chains below, sequenced in a study of CD8 T cell repertoires and HIV-1 epitope variants. Sequencing was performed with immunoSEQ multiplex PCR; in TCRdb, only in-frame clones are kept and a portion is missing. The sample lists approximately 90,000 clones; 60% to 80% were seen once. The source material was uncultured baseline CD8+ T cells from peripheral blood mononuclear cells (PBMCs). The receptors here all came from a male donor with HIV.

Only a few counts were recorded for this clone. This chain uses TRBV9 with TRBJ2-3; D is uncertain. The CDR3 extends over 16 amino acids. Germline V lookup: CDR1 SGDLS, CDR2 YYNGEE. Trimming stripped 0 bases from V and 2 bases from J, with 13 bases between. CDR3 loop: CASSVVSVSATDTQYF. The CDR3 DNA reads TGTGCCAGCAGCGTAGTGTCTGTTTCCGCCACAGATACGCAGTATTTT.

This clone was counted between two and nine times. The V call is TRBV7-6, the J call TRBJ1-5; D may be TRBD1 (5 bases). The V end lost 2 bases, the J end lost 1 base, and 9 bases lay between the germline ends. Germline V gene data show CDR1 as SGHVS and CDR2 as FNYEAQ. The CDR3 is 15 residues long. CDR3 amino acids: CASSLQEGSNQPQHF. CDR3 nucleotide sequence: TGTGCCAGCAGCTTACAAGAGGGGAGCAATCAGCCCCAGCATTTT.

The genes are TRBV5-5 and TRBJ1-4; no firm D call. Trimming cost V 3 bases and J 0 bases, with 6 bases left between them. Germline assignment: CDR1 SGHKS and CDR2 YYEKEE (reference sequence). This CDR3 is 14 amino acids long. In DNA form, the CDR3 reads TGTGCCAGCAGCTCCGGGACAACTAATGAAAAACTGTTTTTT. Protein: CASSSGTTNEKLFF.

This clone was seen only a few times. V and J are TRBV6-7 and TRBJ1-2, with D tentatively TRBD1 (5 bases). TRBV6-7 is reported as an ORF; its role is uncertain. The CDR3 runs 14 residues. Trimming pared 2 bases from V and 8 bases from J, leaving 15 bases between. CDR3 region: CASSYAGRNLGYTF. The CDR3 nucleotides are TGTGCCAGCAGTTACGCGGGACGGAACCTGGGCTACACCTTC.

The V call is TRBV6-1, the J call TRBJ1-5, with D unclear. Trimming stripped 11 bases from V and 2 bases from J, with 10 bases between. In germline, CDR1 is MNHNS, CDR2 SASEGT. The CDR3 runs to 12 residues. The DNA of the CDR3 is TGTGCCGCCGGGGTGGGCAATCAGCCCCAGCATTTT. This sequence encodes CAAGVGNQPQHF.

The J gene is TRBJ1-4, the V gene TRBV5-6, with 8 bases lining up with TRBD1. This CDR3 comprises 14 residues. Trimming at V came to 3 bases and at J to 8 bases, leaving 6 bases not matched to a gene. The V gene's germline CDR1 is SGHDT and CDR2 YYEEEE. CDR3 region: CASSSQGAGEKLFF. The DNA of the CDR3 is TGTGCCAGCAGCTCCCAGGGGGCGGGGGAAAAACTGTTTTTT.

The chain links TRBV28 to TRBJ2-7; TRBD1 matches 7 bases. The ends lost 6 bases at V and 2 bases at J; junction bases unmatched: 7. The germline V gene encodes CDR1 MDHEN and CDR2 SYDVKM. The CDR3 loop spans 14 amino acids. This CDR3 is CASSASGQTYEQYF. CDR3 in DNA: TGTGCCAGCAGCGCCTCGGGACAGACCTACGAGCAGTACTTC.

The chain joins TRBV5-1 to TRBJ2-2; 11 bases align to TRBD2. The J segment lost 3 bases and the V segment lost 0 bases, leaving 10 bases of the junction unmatched. There are 19 residues in the CDR3. Germline CDR1 reads SGHRS; CDR2 reads YFSETQ. CDR3 region: CASSLGPSGGSTYTGELFF. The DNA of the CDR3 is TGCGCCAGCAGCTTGGGTCCTAGCGGGGGGTCAACCTACACCGGGGAGCTGTTTTTT.

This chain uses TRBV7-2 with TRBJ2-1; 8 bases map to TRBD2. Germline CDR1 is SGHTA and CDR2 is FQGNSA. J gave up 3 bases and V 5 bases, and 6 bases lay outside the gene matches. This CDR3 contains 15 residues. The CDR3, as DNA: TGTGCCAGCAGCGGCGGGGGGATAAACTACAATGAGCAGTTCTTC. Encoded protein: CASSGGGINYNEQFF.

This clone is a singleton in its sample. J is TRBJ1-1 and V is TRBV19; 7 positions agree with TRBD1. Looked up from germline, CDR1 is LNHDA and CDR2 is SQIVND (reference sequence). CDR3 length: 15 residues. J lost 1 base, V lost 5 bases, and 7 bases had no gene match. This CDR3 is CASSPRDSGNTEAFF. The DNA of the CDR3 is TGTGCCAGTAGTCCGCGGGACAGTGGGAACACTGAAGCTTTCTTT.

The rearrangement uses TRBV5-6 and TRBJ1-1; D is perhaps TRBD1 (5 bases). Trimming took off 0 bases at V and 5 bases at J, with 14 bases between the two ends. This CDR3 region has 15 residues. Germline CDR1 reads SGHDT; CDR2 reads YYEEEE. CDR3 residues: CASSLVRGDGTEAFF. CDR3 DNA sequence: TGTGCCAGCAGCTTGGTGCGGGGGGATGGTACTGAAGCTTTCTTT.

V is TRBV4-3 and J is TRBJ1-2, with no clear D. Germline V gene sequence: CDR1 LGHNA, CDR2 YSLEER. The CDR3 covers 15 residues. Trimming removed 0 bases from V and 8 bases from J, with 16 bases in between. The CDR3 DNA sequence: TGCGCCAGCAGCCAAGATTGGAGGGTGTCGGGCGGCTACACCTTC. Translating gives CASSQDWRVSGGYTF.

This clone appeared a few times. The genes are TRBV2 and TRBJ1-4; tentative D call: TRBD1 (6 bases). CDR1 and CDR2 from the germline V gene are SNHLY and FYNNEI. The V gene lost 11 bases and the J gene lost 5 bases, with 15 bases spanning the gap. The CDR3 covers 13 residues. The CDR3 is CAWGGQTNEKLFF. DNA for the CDR3: TGTGCCTGGGGGGGGCAGACCAATGAAAAACTGTTTTTT.

The chain is built from TRBV13 and TRBJ1-1, with TRBD1 identical over 7 bases. The CDR3 contains 15 residues. V was clipped by 4 bases and J by 4 bases; unmatched bases: 9. Germline V gene sequence: CDR1 PRHDT, CDR2 FYEKMQ (reference sequence). The CDR3 DNA is TGTGCCAGCAGCTGGAACAGGGGCTCGGGCACTGAAGCTTTCTTT. As protein: CASSWNRGSGTEAFF.

The gene calls are TRBV28 and TRBJ2-2; a possible D gene is TRBD2 (5 bases). The germline gives CDR1 MDHEN, CDR2 SYDVKM. Trimming took off 6 bases at V and 0 bases at J, with 8 bases between the two ends. The CDR3 covers 14 residues. CDR3: CASRRGTNTGELFF. The CDR3 nucleotides read TGTGCCAGCAGACGGGGAACGAACACCGGGGAGCTGTTTTTT.

The chain joins TRBV6-5 to TRBJ2-7; no clear D gene. Trimming removed 6 bases at V and 7 bases at J, with 22 bases between. CDR1 is MNHEY and CDR2 is SVGAGI in the germline V gene. The CDR3 loop spans 15 amino acids. CDR3: CASSPLTDPSMEQYF. The CDR3 nucleotides are TGTGCCAGCAGCCCCTTAACGGATCCTTCTATGGAGCAGTACTTC.

The chain combines TRBV6-5 with TRBJ1-3; 8 bases are a match to TRBD1. The CDR3 is 12 amino acids. J gave up 4 bases and V 11 bases, and 4 bases lay outside the gene matches. Germline CDR1 MNHEY, CDR2 SVGAGI. CDR3 amino acids: CASQGGGNTIYF. In nucleotides, the CDR3 is TGTGCCTCACAGGGGGGAGGAAACACCATATATTTT.

Points on this clone: This specimen includes other DNA sequences encoding the same CDR3. V is TRBV7-2 and J is TRBJ2-1, with D possibly being TRBD1 or TRBD2 (6 bases each). From germline, CDR1 is SGHTA and CDR2 FQGNSA. The CDR3 extends over 13 amino acids. The V gene lost 1 base and the J gene lost 9 bases, with 10 bases spanning the gap. As DNA, the CDR3 is TGTGCCAGCAGCTTAGTAGGGGGGAGTGAGCAGTTCTTC. This encodes CASSLVGGSEQFF.

The V and J genes are TRBV5-6 and TRBJ2-4, with D possibly matching TRBD1 (5 bases). Trimming cost V 2 bases and J 7 bases, with 10 bases left between them. CDR1 is SGHDT and CDR2 is YYEEEE in the germline V gene. This CDR3 has 13 residues. The CDR3, as DNA: TGTGCCAGCAGCTTAGGGGAATTCAACATTCAGTACTTC. Its translation: CASSLGEFNIQYF.

This clone was detected once. The chain links TRBV13 to TRBJ2-7; no reliable D call. V was clipped by 4 bases and J by 0 bases, with 1 base between them. Per germline, CDR1 PRHDT and CDR2 FYEKMQ (reference sequence). This CDR3 spans 11 amino acids. CDR3 in DNA: TGTGCCAGCAGCTCCTCCTACGAGCAGTACTTC. Residues: CASSSSYEQYF.

The chain is built from TRBV19 and TRBJ2-5; D unclear. CDR1 LNHDA and CDR2 SQIVND come from the germline V gene (reference sequence). V lost 3 bases and J 3 bases, leaving 11 bases between the germline ends. The CDR3 has 14 residues. The CDR3 coding sequence is TGTGCCAGTAGTATGAGGCAGGTCAAAGAGACCCAGTACTTC. Translating it yields CASSMRQVKETQYF. Full variable domain (remainder filled in from reference TRBV19 and TRBJ2-5): DGGITQSPKYLFRKEGQNVTLSCEQNLNHDAMYWYRQDPGQGLRLIYYSQIVNDFQKGDIAEGYSVSREKKESFPLTVTSAQKNPTAFYLCASSMRQVKETQYFGPGTRLLVL.

Only a few counts were recorded for this clone. The rearrangement joins TRBV10-2 to TRBJ2-5; D is perhaps TRBD1 (6 bases). Germline loops: CDR1 WSHSY, CDR2 SAAADI. The length of the CDR3 is 14 residues. Trimming took 6 bases from V and 5 from J, leaving 16 bases between them. The CDR3, as DNA: TGCGCCAGCAGGGACTCAGGGGCCCTGGAGACCCAGTACTTC. As protein: CASRDSGALETQYF.

This clone has more than one count but fewer than ten. V is TRBV7-7 and J is TRBJ2-5; tentative D call: TRBD2 (5 bases). V dropped 5 bases and J dropped 0 bases, with 13 bases sitting between them. This CDR3 region has 15 residues. Germline CDR1 reads SSHAT; CDR2 reads FNYEAQ (reference sequence). CDR3 sequence: CASSLDSLHQETQYF. The CDR3, as DNA: TGTGCCAGCAGCCTGGACTCGCTTCACCAAGAGACCCAGTACTTC.

The rearrangement joins TRBV4-3 to TRBJ2-1, with D maybe TRBD2 (6 bases). With 1 base removed from V and 9 bases from J, the gap between germline ends came to 10 bases. Germline CDR1 is LGHNA and CDR2 is YSLEER. The CDR3 runs 13 residues. CDR3 bases: TGCGCCAGCAGCCAAGGATGGCGGGGTGAGCAGTTCTTC. Its translation is CASSQGWRGEQFF.